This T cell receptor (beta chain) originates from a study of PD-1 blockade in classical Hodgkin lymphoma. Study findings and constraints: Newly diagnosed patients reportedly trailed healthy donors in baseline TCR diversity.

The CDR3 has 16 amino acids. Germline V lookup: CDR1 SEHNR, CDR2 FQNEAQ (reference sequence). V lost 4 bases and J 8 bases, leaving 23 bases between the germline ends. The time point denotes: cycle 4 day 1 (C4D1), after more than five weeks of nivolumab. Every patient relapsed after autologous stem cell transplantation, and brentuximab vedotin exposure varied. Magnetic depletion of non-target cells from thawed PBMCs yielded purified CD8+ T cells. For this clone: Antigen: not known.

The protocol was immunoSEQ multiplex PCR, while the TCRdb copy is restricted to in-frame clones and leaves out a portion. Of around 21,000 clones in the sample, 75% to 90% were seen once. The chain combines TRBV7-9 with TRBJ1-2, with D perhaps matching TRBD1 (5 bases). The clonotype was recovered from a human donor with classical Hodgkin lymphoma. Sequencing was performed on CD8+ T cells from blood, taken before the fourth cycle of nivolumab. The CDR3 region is CASSSTTAGTGPGYTF. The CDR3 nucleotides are TGTGCCAGCAGCTCCACCACAGCAGGGACCGGGCCGGGCTACACCTTC.